A single sample gave rise to the 28 T cell receptor beta chains below, sequenced in a study of early T cells in non-severe SARS-CoV-2 infection. TCRdb re-analysed the 5' RACE reads in MiXCR, keeping a single row per CDR3 protein. The data contain fewer than 30,000 distinct CDR3 sequences, 5.3% of them singletons. Sequencing used whole blood. The receptor source for this set is an adult who was a healthcare worker with PCR-confirmed SARS-CoV-2 infection or an uninfected control (not recorded which).

V is TRBV2 and J is TRBJ2-7; weak D call: TRBD1 (6 bases). The CDR3 totals 13 residues. V lost 2 bases and J lost 5, with 10 bases in between. The germline gives CDR1 SNHLY, CDR2 FYNNEI. The CDR3 loop is CASSEHTGNEQYF. The CDR3 nucleotides read TGTGCCAGCAGTGAACACACAGGGAACGAGCAGTACTTC.

This clonotype was found many times. J is TRBJ1-1 and V is TRBV29-1; 9 bases agree with TRBD1. CDR3 length equals 13 residues. Germline CDR1 reads SQVTM; CDR2 reads ANQGSEA. The ends lost 6 bases at V and 2 bases at J; junction bases unmatched: 4. In DNA form, the CDR3 reads TGCAGCGTGGGGGGACAGGGAAACACTGAAGCTTTCTTT. Residues: CSVGGQGNTEAFF. Filled out from reference TRBV29-1 and TRBJ1-1, the complete variable domain reads SAVISQKPSRDICQRGTSLTIQCQVDSQVTMMFWYRQQPGQSLTLIATANQGSEATYESGFVIDKFPISRPNLTFSTLTVSNMSPEDSSIYLCSVGGQGNTEAFFGQGTRLTVV.

This clonotype was recorded at least ten times. The chain employs TRBV12-3 or TRBV12-4 and TRBJ1-1; no clear D gene. The CDR3 is 13 amino acids. V lost 7 bases and J lost 2, with 11 bases in between. CDR3 nucleotide sequence: TGTGCCAGCACCCCACTACGAAACACTGAAGCTTTCTTT. Translated, it gives CASTPLRNTEAFF.

This clonotype was detected many times. The chain couples TRBV6-5 to TRBJ1-2; possible D gene TRBD1, 6 bases. The CDR3 runs 14 residues. Trimming took 4 bases from V and 4 from J, leaving 13 bases between them. CDR1 is MNHEY and CDR2 is SVGAGI in the germline V gene. In nucleotides, the CDR3 is TGTGCCAGCAGTTCCGGGGGGCTTGTCTATGGCTACACCTTC. Protein product: CASSSGGLVYGYTF.

This clonotype was observed a few times. V and J are TRBV12-3 or TRBV12-4 and TRBJ1-2, with D hard to call. V was shortened by 1 base and J by 7 bases, with 4 bases between the two germline ends. The CDR3 sequence is 11 residues long. CDR3 region: CASSLGLGYTF. The DNA for the CDR3 is TGTGCCAGCAGTTTAGGGCTTGGCTACACCTTC.

This clonotype was observed at least ten times. The CDR3 spells CASSKARYNEQFF. DNA for the CDR3: TGTGCCAGTAGTAAGGCTCGTTACAATGAGCAGTTCTTC. The chain joins TRBV19 to TRBJ2-1; D unclear. The V gene lost 4 bases and the J gene lost 4 bases, with 8 bases spanning the gap. Germline V lookup: CDR1 LNHDA, CDR2 SQIVND (reference sequence). The CDR3 consists of 13 residues.

The chain has TRBV27 and TRBJ2-7; perhaps TRBD1 as D (5 bases). CDR3 length: 14 amino acids. Looked up from germline, CDR1 is MNHEY and CDR2 is SMNVEV (reference sequence). Trimming left V 6 bases short and J 3 bases short, with 15 bases between. The CDR3 nucleotides read TGTGCCAGCAGAGACGACAGCCTGGGCTACGAGCAGTACTTC. As protein: CASRDDSLGYEQYF.

The sample holds many counts of this clonotype. The V gene is TRBV2, the J gene TRBJ2-1; D unclear. Trimming removed 0 bases from V and 12 bases from J, with 12 bases in between. The CDR3 sequence is 13 residues long. Germline V gives CDR1 SNHLY, CDR2 FYNNEI. CDR3: CASSEASRSGQFF. CDR3 nucleotide sequence: TGTGCCAGCAGTGAAGCGTCGCGTTCTGGGCAGTTCTTC.

V gene TRBV13 combines with J gene TRBJ1-2; 8 positions match TRBD1. The V gene's germline CDR1 is PRHDT and CDR2 FYEKMQ (reference sequence). The V gene end was trimmed by 0 bases and the J gene end by 6 bases; junction bases not matched to a gene: 9. This CDR3 spans 16 amino acids. The CDR3 sequence is CASSLGLGQGGHGYTF. The DNA of the CDR3 is TGTGCCAGCAGCTTAGGCCTTGGACAGGGCGGCCATGGCTACACCTTC.

Many counts were recorded for this clonotype. CDR3 sequence reads: CASSAGTGEDGELFF. The CDR3 nucleotides are TGTGCCAGCAGTGCCGGGACGGGGGAAGACGGGGAGCTGTTTTTT. The chain couples TRBV3-1 to TRBJ2-2, with D tentatively TRBD2 (6 bases). Per germline, CDR1 LGHDT and CDR2 YNNKEL (reference sequence). Deletions cut 6 bases from V and 7 bases from J, with 18 bases between. The CDR3 covers 15 residues.

This chain uses TRBV4-2 with TRBJ2-2; 7 bases line up with TRBD1. V was clipped by 6 bases and J by 6 bases; unmatched bases: 1. From germline, CDR1 is LGHNA and CDR2 YNFKEQ. The CDR3 length is 12 residues. The CDR3 loop reads CASRTGPGELFF. The CDR3 DNA sequence: TGTGCCAGCAGGACAGGGCCCGGGGAGCTGTTTTTT.

In this sample, this clonotype turned up many times. V and J are TRBV19 and TRBJ2-7, with 10 bases identical to TRBD1. The CDR3 loop spans 15 amino acids. V lost 5 bases and J lost 4; bases outside the gene matches: 8. Germline lookup yields CDR1 LNHDA and CDR2 SQIVND (reference sequence). The CDR3 DNA is TGTGCCAGTAGTTCCTCCGGGACAGGGGTTTACGAGCAGTACTTC. Protein: CASSSSGTGVYEQYF.

This clonotype was detected many times. V usage is TRBV5-1 and J usage is TRBJ1-5; D is uncertain. The CDR3 totals 13 residues. The germline gives CDR1 SGHRS, CDR2 YFSETQ. Trimming cost V 0 bases and J 3 bases, with 4 bases left between them. Here the CDR3 reads CASSLELNQPQHF. In nucleotides, the CDR3 is TGCGCCAGCAGCTTGGAACTCAATCAGCCCCAGCATTTT.

This clonotype was detected many times. The chain has TRBV5-1 and TRBJ1-1; D is unresolved. Trimming took off 3 bases at V and 5 bases at J, with 20 bases between the two ends. Germline CDR1 reads SGHRS; CDR2 reads YFSETQ. The CDR3 runs to 16 residues. The CDR3 is CASSSRPTDERTEAFF. Here the CDR3 DNA reads TGCGCCAGCAGCTCCCGACCGACTGATGAAAGGACTGAAGCTTTCTTT.

In its sample, this clonotype was seen many times. The chain is built from TRBV29-1 and TRBJ2-3; 7 bases agree with TRBD2. Looked up from germline, CDR1 is SQVTM and CDR2 is ANQGSEA. The CDR3 extends over 14 amino acids. V lost 6 bases to trimming and J lost 0 bases; unmatched junction nucleotides: 6. The CDR3 here is CSVPSGTSTDTQYF. DNA of the CDR3: TGCAGCGTACCTAGCGGAACTAGCACAGATACGCAGTATTTT.

This clonotype was picked up many times. The chain is built from TRBV7-2 and TRBJ2-3; 8 positions agree with TRBD1. This CDR3 comprises 14 residues. Looked up from germline, CDR1 is SGHTA and CDR2 is FQGNSA. V dropped 5 bases and J dropped 6; count of bases not matched to a gene: 7. CDR3 amino acids: CASSIGQGVDTQYF. Written as DNA, the CDR3 is TGTGCCAGCAGCATCGGACAGGGCGTGGATACGCAGTATTTT.

This clonotype was counted ten times or more. This chain uses TRBV29-1 with TRBJ1-3, with D unresolved. The germline V and J ends were trimmed by 6 bases and 0 bases, with 9 bases remaining between them. Germline CDR1 reads SQVTM; CDR2 reads ANQGSEA. The CDR3 has 13 amino acids. The CDR3 is CSVVGSSGNTIYF. The CDR3 DNA follows: TGCAGCGTAGTGGGGAGCTCTGGAAACACCATATATTTT.

This clonotype is categorized as medium-sized. The rearrangement links TRBV28 to TRBJ2-3; D perhaps matches TRBD2 (5 bases). The V gene's germline CDR1 is MDHEN and CDR2 SYDVKM. V shed 0 bases and J shed 3 bases, with 13 bases lying between them. CDR3 length: 16 amino acids. The DNA of the CDR3 is TGTGCCAGCAGTTTATGGAGGGTCCCAGGAACAGATACGCAGTATTTT. Amino acids: CASSLWRVPGTDTQYF.

In this sample, this clonotype turned up a few times. The chain is built from TRBV6-2 or TRBV6-3 and TRBJ2-2, with no clear D. The CDR3 covers 12 residues. V was pared by 8 bases and J by 2 bases, with 6 bases between. Per germline, CDR1 MNHEY and CDR2 SVGEGT. CDR3 amino acids: CASQANTGELFF. DNA of the CDR3: TGTGCCAGCCAAGCTAACACCGGGGAGCTGTTTTTT.

At least ten counts were recorded for this clonotype. This chain uses TRBV20-1 with TRBJ2-1; 12 bases agree with TRBD2. The CDR3 contains 14 residues. V lost 3 bases, J lost 7 bases, and 4 bases stayed unmatched. In germline, CDR1 is DFQATT, CDR2 SNEGSKA (reference sequence). The CDR3, as DNA: TGCAGTGCTAGCACTAGCGGGAGGAGTAATGAGCAGTTCTTC. Amino acid sequence: CSASTSGRSNEQFF.

This clonotype was detected many times. The J gene is TRBJ1-1, the V gene TRBV28; D is unclear. Deletions cut 6 bases from V and 1 base from J, with 15 bases between. Germline-derived CDR1 and CDR2 are MDHEN and SYDVKM. The length of the CDR3 is 15 residues. CDR3 protein: CASSTIWKGNTEAFF. The CDR3 region has the DNA TGTGCCAGCAGCACAATCTGGAAGGGGAACACTGAAGCTTTCTTT.

In this sample, this clonotype turned up many times. V gene TRBV5-4 combines with J gene TRBJ1-6; no reliable D call. Trimming pared 1 base from V and 8 bases from J, leaving 4 bases between. The CDR3 runs 12 residues. Germline loops: CDR1 SGHNT, CDR2 YYREEE (reference sequence). The CDR3 DNA reads as TGTGCCAGCAGCTTGAGGGATTCACCCCTCCACTTT. Translation: CASSLRDSPLHF.

In its sample, this clonotype was seen many times. The rearrangement uses TRBV27 and TRBJ2-7, with a possible D match to TRBD2 (6 bases). The CDR3 is made up of 14 amino acids. Germline loops: CDR1 MNHEY, CDR2 SMNVEV (reference sequence). Trimming took off 3 bases at V and 5 bases at J, with 14 bases between the two ends. CDR3 coding DNA: TGTGCCAGCAGTTTCCGGCAGGGAGGCAACGAGCAGTACTTC. Its translation is CASSFRQGGNEQYF.

This clonotype was seen ten or more times. The V call is TRBV28, the J call TRBJ2-3; 11 bases are a match to TRBD2. Germline lookup yields CDR1 MDHEN and CDR2 SYDVKM. V trimming: 7 bases; J trimming: 6 bases; junction bases outside the gene matches: 21. CDR3 length: 19 amino acids. CDR3 in amino acids: CASTYPTGTSGDKGDTQYF. The CDR3 coding sequence is TGTGCCAGCACCTACCCAACCGGGACTAGCGGAGACAAAGGGGATACGCAGTATTTT.

In this sample, this clonotype turned up many times. V usage is TRBV7-2 and J usage is TRBJ2-1; 9 bases map to TRBD1. The germline V gene encodes CDR1 SGHTA and CDR2 FQGNSA. There are 14 residues in the CDR3. Trimming removed 5 bases from V and 5 bases from J; junction bases left unmatched: 4. The DNA of the CDR3 is TGTGCCAGCAGCACGGGACAGGGCAACAATGAGCAGTTCTTC. This codes for CASSTGQGNNEQFF. Full variable domain (rest looked up from reference TRBV7-2 and TRBJ2-1): GAGVSQSPSNKVTEKGKDVELRCDPISGHTALYWYRQSLGQGLEFLIYFQGNSAPDKSGLPSDRFSAERTGGSVSTLTIQRTQQEDSAVYLCASSTGQGNNEQFFGPGTRLTVL.

The chain combines TRBV19 with TRBJ1-5; 10 nucleotides align to TRBD1. CDR1 LNHDA and CDR2 SQIVND come from the germline V gene (reference sequence). The CDR3 is 15 amino acids. Unmatched junction bases numbered 5, after V lost 7 bases and J lost 2 bases. The CDR3 reads CASTIGTGGNQPQHF. CDR3 DNA: TGTGCCAGTACCATCGGGACAGGGGGCAATCAGCCCCAGCATTTT.

This clonotype was counted ten times or more. V usage is TRBV19 and J usage is TRBJ1-5, with D perhaps matching TRBD1 (6 bases). Germline assignment: CDR1 LNHDA and CDR2 SQIVND (reference sequence). The ends were cut back, 10 bases at V and 2 bases at J, with 18 bases in the middle. This CDR3 has 15 amino acids. CDR3 DNA: TGTGCCACATCCTACAGGGTTATGGGCAATCAGCCCCAGCATTTT. Translated: CATSYRVMGNQPQHF.

This clonotype showed up many times. The gene calls are TRBV20-1 and TRBJ2-3, with 14 positions matching TRBD2. Germline V gene sequence: CDR1 DFQATT, CDR2 SNEGSKA (reference sequence). The CDR3 is 16 residues long. Losses at the gene ends were 6 bases for V and 5 bases for J; bases not matched to a gene: 10. The CDR3 DNA reads as TGCAGTGCGTTTCCCGGGACTAGCGGGAGAGGAGATACGCAGTATTTT. This encodes CSAFPGTSGRGDTQYF.